These T cell receptor beta chains were read from a single sample in a study of shared clonotypes between healthy human individuals. Data came from immunoSEQ multiplex PCR; TCRdb stores just in-frame clones and leaves some out. The table shows roughly 2 million clones, with 90% to 97% occurring only once. The specimen sequenced was naive CD4+ T cells sorted from blood. The source is a man younger than 30 in good health. CDR3s include the opening cysteine and the closing phenylalanine or tryptophan. The D gene is left open where the match is weak. The size of a clone is reported for some rows only, either as once, few or many, or as a class for expanded clones.

D gene | CDR3 length | J gene | clone size | V gene | CDR3 protein | CDR3 DNA
. | 13 | TRBJ1-5 | . | TRBV5-1 | CASPDGVNQPQHF | TGCGCCAGCCCCGATGGGGTGAATCAGCCCCAGCATTTT
TRBD2 | 15 | TRBJ2-7 | once | TRBV7-2 | CASSSPGTSSYEQYF | TGTGCCAGCAGCTCCCCCGGGACTAGCAGCTACGAGCAGTACTTC
. | 17 | TRBJ2-3 | . | TRBV9 | CASSPQGSKAVTDTQYF | TGTGCCAGCAGCCCTCAGGGGAGTAAAGCAGTCACAGATACGCAGTATTTT
TRBD2 | 21 | TRBJ2-3 | . | TRBV5-1 | CASSFLTWQLAGGSKEDTQYF | TGCGCCAGCAGCTTCCTCACCTGGCAACTAGCGGGAGGTTCGAAGGAGGATACGCAGTATTTT
TRBD1 | 15 | TRBJ2-7 | . | TRBV4-1 | CASRPGQGNSYEQYF | TGCGCCAGCAGACCCGGACAGGGGAACTCCTACGAGCAGTACTTC
. | 13 | TRBJ1-1 | . | TRBV28 | CASSWTVNTEAFF | TGTGCCAGCAGTTGGACGGTGAACACTGAAGCTTTCTTT
TRBD1 | 15 | TRBJ1-3 | . | TRBV10-3 | CATTGQGFSGNTIYF | TGTGCCACAACCGGACAGGGATTCTCTGGAAACACCATATATTTT
. | 14 | TRBJ2-7 | . | TRBV7-9 | CASSLAGGSYEQYF | TGTGCCAGCAGCTTAGCTGGGGGGAGCTACGAGCAGTACTTC
. | 13 | TRBJ1-2 | . | TRBV11-2 | CASSLDGVYGYTF | TGTGCCAGCAGCTTAGACGGGGTCTATGGCTACACCTTC
TRBD2 | 14 | TRBJ2-7 | . | TRBV7-2 | CASSLLAGDYEQYF | TGTGCCAGCAGCTTACTAGCGGGGGACTACGAGCAGTACTTC
. | 13 | TRBJ2-2 | . | TRBV23-1 | CASSQFDSGELFF | TGCGCCAGCAGTCAATTCGATTCCGGGGAGCTGTTTTTT
TRBD1 | 18 | TRBJ2-2 | once | TRBV5-1 | CASSSLFAGQANTGELFF | TGCGCCAGCAGCTCCCTTTTCGCGGGACAGGCTAACACCGGGGAGCTGTTTTTT
. | 13 | TRBJ1-1 | . | TRBV28 | CATLGAGNTEAFF | TGTGCCACCCTTGGGGCCGGGAACACTGAAGCTTTCTTT
TRBD1 | 15 | TRBJ2-5 | once | TRBV5-1 | CASSLGTGPRETQYF | TGCGCCAGCAGCTTAGGGACAGGGCCTCGAGAGACCCAGTACTTC
. | 12 | TRBJ2-5 | . | TRBV2 | CASSVGGETQYF | TGTGCCAGCAGTGTTGGGGGGGAGACCCAGTACTTC
. | 13 | TRBJ1-2 | few | TRBV30 | CAWSVQGHAGYTF | TGTGCCTGGAGTGTACAAGGGCATGCTGGCTACACCTTC
. | 18 | TRBJ2-2 | . | TRBV5-4 | CASSSGTVVGLDTGELFF | TGTGCCAGCAGTTCGGGGACCGTTGTGGGTTTGGACACCGGGGAGCTGTTTTTT
TRBD2 | 16 | TRBJ2-2 | . | TRBV19 | CASIDSGRPNTGELFF | TGTGCCAGTATCGATAGCGGGCGCCCGAACACCGGGGAGCTGTTTTTT
TRBD2 | 15 | TRBJ2-7 | . | TRBV18 | CASSPASGSYYEQYF | TGTGCCAGCTCACCAGCTAGCGGGAGTTATTACGAGCAGTACTTC
. | 14 | TRBJ2-4 | . | TRBV5-4 | CASSFWGASGIQYF | TGTGCCAGCAGCTTTTGGGGGGCTTCTGGCATTCAGTACTTC
TRBD1 | 16 | TRBJ1-6 | . | TRBV5-5 | CASSPWTGGYNSPLHF | TGTGCCAGCAGCCCTTGGACAGGGGGTTATAATTCACCCCTCCACTTT
TRBD1 | 16 | TRBJ1-2 | . | TRBV5-1 | CASSLGSGGSQGHYTF | TGCGCCAGCAGCTTGGGCTCAGGGGGCTCGCAAGGACACTACACCTTC
. | 14 | TRBJ2-5 | . | TRBV5-1 | CASSPGSYQETQYF | TGCGCCAGCAGCCCCGGGAGTTACCAAGAGACCCAGTACTTC
TRBD2 | 18 | TRBJ2-7 | . | TRBV7-9 | CASSSPIRTSGFSYEQYF | TGTGCCAGCAGCTCCCCTATACGGACTAGCGGGTTCTCCTACGAGCAGTACTTC
. | 13 | TRBJ2-3 | . | TRBV19 | CASSTTSTDTQYF | TGTGCCAGTAGTACCACTAGCACAGATACGCAGTATTTT
. | 14 | TRBJ1-5 | . | TRBV7-2 | CASSLVGGNQPQHF | TGTGCCAGCAGCTTAGTTGGGGGCAATCAGCCCCAGCATTTT
. | 12 | TRBJ1-3 | . | TRBV10-3 | CAISEVENTIYF | TGTGCCATCAGTGAGGTTGAAAACACCATATATTTT
TRBD2 | 12 | TRBJ2-1 | . | TRBV10-1 | CASRAAGGEQFF | TGCGCCAGCAGGGCAGCGGGGGGAGAGCAGTTCTTC
TRBD1 | 15 | TRBJ2-5 | . | TRBV29-1 | CSVIRDSHVQETQYF | TGCAGCGTGATACGGGACAGCCACGTCCAAGAGACCCAGTACTTC
. | 14 | TRBJ1-5 | . | TRBV7-9 | CASSFGQDNQPQHF | TGTGCCAGCAGCTTCGGCCAAGACAATCAGCCCCAGCATTTT
TRBD1 | 13 | TRBJ1-1 | . | TRBV19 | CASGTGGKTEAFF | TGTGCCAGTGGGACAGGGGGAAAAACTGAAGCTTTCTTT
. | 13 | TRBJ2-1 | . | TRBV5-1 | CASSSLGTSEQFF | TGCGCCAGCAGCTCACTCGGGACTTCCGAGCAGTTCTTC